The rows below give T cell receptor beta chains drawn from one sample of a study of CD8 T cells in ankylosing spondylitis. TCRdb processed the 5' RACE reads anew with MiXCR; each CDR3 protein has one entry. The table has about 310,000 distinct CDR3 sequences, less than 25% seen once; the top ten hold 3.5% to 4.5%. The sample taken for sequencing was blood, either unsorted or a sorted T cell fraction (not recorded which). All receptors derive from a female donor with ankylosing spondylitis or in good health (not recorded which). Both conserved end residues are part of each CDR3. D genes are given only for firm matches. The size entry is marked missing in some rows and otherwise reads once, few, many or a size class.

j_call: TRBJ2-7; clone_size: few; v_call: TRBV10-3; d_call: TRBD2; cdr3_nt: TGTGCCACTCAACTAGCGGGAGGGTCCTACGAGCAGTACTTC; cdr3_aa: CATQLAGGSYEQYF
j_call: TRBJ2-7; clone_size: .; v_call: TRBV12-3/TRBV12-4; d_call: .; cdr3_nt: TGTGCCAGCAGAAACCGGGAACACTCCTACGAGCAGTACTTC; cdr3_aa: CASRNREHSYEQYF
j_call: TRBJ2-5; clone_size: .; v_call: TRBV27; d_call: .; cdr3_nt: TGTGCCAGCAGTTTAACTAGAACGGAAGAGACCCAGTACTTC; cdr3_aa: CASSLTRTEETQYF
j_call: TRBJ2-3; clone_size: few; v_call: TRBV15; d_call: TRBD1; cdr3_nt: TGTGCCACCAGCAGAGTGAGACAGGGAACAGATACGCAGTATTTT; cdr3_aa: CATSRVRQGTDTQYF
j_call: TRBJ1-2; clone_size: .; v_call: TRBV15; d_call: .; cdr3_nt: TGTGCCACCAGCAGGGGACGGTACTATGGCTACACCTTC; cdr3_aa: CATSRGRYYGYTF
j_call: TRBJ2-7; clone_size: few; v_call: TRBV6-1; d_call: .; cdr3_nt: TGTGCCAGCAGTGCTCAATGGGGTTCCTACGAGCAGTACTTC; cdr3_aa: CASSAQWGSYEQYF
j_call: TRBJ2-7; clone_size: many; v_call: TRBV12-3/TRBV12-4; d_call: .; cdr3_nt: TGTGCCAGCAGTTTAAAGGGCAAAGGTCCCTACGAGCAGTACTTC; cdr3_aa: CASSLKGKGPYEQYF
j_call: TRBJ1-1; clone_size: many; v_call: TRBV20-1; d_call: .; cdr3_nt: TGCAGTGCTAAGGGGCCGATGAACACTGAAGCTTTCTTT; cdr3_aa: CSAKGPMNTEAFF
j_call: TRBJ2-5; clone_size: .; v_call: TRBV7-2; d_call: .; cdr3_nt: TGTGCCAGCAGCTTAGAATCTGGGGAAGAGACCCAGTACTTC; cdr3_aa: CASSLESGEETQYF
j_call: TRBJ1-6; clone_size: .; v_call: TRBV2; d_call: .; cdr3_nt: TGTGCCAGCAGGGACGGACAGCGGTCCTATAATTCACCCCTCCACTTT; cdr3_aa: CASRDGQRSYNSPLHF
j_call: TRBJ2-7; clone_size: .; v_call: TRBV20-1; d_call: .; cdr3_nt: TGCAGTGCTAGCTGGTGGGACGCCTACGAGCAGTACTTC; cdr3_aa: CSASWWDAYEQYF
j_call: TRBJ1-2; clone_size: few; v_call: TRBV25-1; d_call: TRBD1; cdr3_nt: TGTGCCAGCAGTGAATCAGGGGGACAGAACTATGGCTACACCTTC; cdr3_aa: CASSESGGQNYGYTF
j_call: TRBJ2-7; clone_size: .; v_call: TRBV6-1; d_call: .; cdr3_nt: TGTGCCAGCAGTCAAGGGTTTCGTTACGAGCAGTACTTC; cdr3_aa: CASSQGFRYEQYF
j_call: TRBJ2-3; clone_size: .; v_call: TRBV5-1; d_call: .; cdr3_nt: TGCGCCAGCAGCTTACAAGGGCGTGGGGATACGCAGTATTTT; cdr3_aa: CASSLQGRGDTQYF
j_call: TRBJ2-6; clone_size: .; v_call: TRBV4-3; d_call: .; cdr3_nt: TGCGCCAGCAGCCAGGAGGGCAGCCCGGGCTCTGGGGCCAACGTCCTGACTTTC; cdr3_aa: CASSQEGSPGSGANVLTF
j_call: TRBJ2-2; clone_size: .; v_call: TRBV12-3/TRBV12-4; d_call: TRBD2; cdr3_nt: TGTACCAGCATTCAAGGGTGGGGACTAGCAGCCACCGGGGAGCTGTTTTTT; cdr3_aa: CTSIQGWGLAATGELFF
j_call: TRBJ2-1; clone_size: few; v_call: TRBV5-4; d_call: TRBD1; cdr3_nt: TGTGCCAGCAGCTCTCAGGACAGGGTAAGGTTCAATGAGCAGTTCTTC; cdr3_aa: CASSSQDRVRFNEQFF
j_call: TRBJ1-6; clone_size: few; v_call: TRBV12-3/TRBV12-4; d_call: .; cdr3_nt: TGTGCCAGCAGTTTAAGGGCTGCCACAGTCTCACCCCTCCACTTT; cdr3_aa: CASSLRAATVSPLHF
j_call: TRBJ1-1; clone_size: few; v_call: TRBV6-1; d_call: TRBD1; cdr3_nt: TGTGCCAGCAGTCGTTCCGGGACAGGGTACACTGAAGCTTTCTTT; cdr3_aa: CASSRSGTGYTEAFF
j_call: TRBJ2-7; clone_size: .; v_call: TRBV28; d_call: TRBD1; cdr3_nt: TGTGCCAGCAGTTACAGGGGTTCCTCCTACGAGCAGTACTTC; cdr3_aa: CASSYRGSSYEQYF
j_call: TRBJ2-1; clone_size: .; v_call: TRBV7-2; d_call: .; cdr3_nt: TGTGCCACCCGGCTAGCAGGTACTGAGCAGTTCTTC; cdr3_aa: CATRLAGTEQFF
j_call: TRBJ2-3; clone_size: .; v_call: TRBV19; d_call: .; cdr3_nt: TGTGCCAGTAGTATAGGTTACAGCACAGATACGCAGTATTTT; cdr3_aa: CASSIGYSTDTQYF
j_call: TRBJ2-1; clone_size: few; v_call: TRBV12-3/TRBV12-4; d_call: TRBD2; cdr3_nt: TGTGCCAGCAATCCTACTAGCGGGCCTTACAATGAGCAGTTCTTC; cdr3_aa: CASNPTSGPYNEQFF
j_call: TRBJ1-5; clone_size: once; v_call: TRBV30; d_call: .; cdr3_nt: TGTGCCTCCTCAAATCAGGGCAATCAGCCCCAGCATTTT; cdr3_aa: CASSNQGNQPQHF
j_call: TRBJ1-1; clone_size: .; v_call: TRBV11-2; d_call: .; cdr3_nt: TGTGCCAGCAGTAAGGACGTGAACACTGAAGCTTTCTTT; cdr3_aa: CASSKDVNTEAFF
j_call: TRBJ1-3; clone_size: few; v_call: TRBV12-3/TRBV12-4; d_call: .; cdr3_nt: TGTGCCAGCAGCCTCCTTGGGGGTAGGATTGGAAACACCATATATTTT; cdr3_aa: CASSLLGGRIGNTIYF
j_call: TRBJ1-3; clone_size: few; v_call: TRBV18; d_call: .; cdr3_nt: TGTGCCAGCTCACCATCCGGCTCTGGAAACACCATATATTTT; cdr3_aa: CASSPSGSGNTIYF
j_call: TRBJ1-1; clone_size: .; v_call: TRBV7-9; d_call: TRBD1; cdr3_nt: TGTGCCAGCAGCTTAGGGGGACAGGGTACGCCGGCCGCTTTCTTT; cdr3_aa: CASSLGGQGTPAAFF
j_call: TRBJ2-1; clone_size: .; v_call: TRBV20-1; d_call: .; cdr3_nt: TGCAGTGCTAGAAAAGCGACCCTAACGGACAATGAGCAGTTCTTC; cdr3_aa: CSARKATLTDNEQFF
j_call: TRBJ1-4; clone_size: .; v_call: TRBV29-1; d_call: .; cdr3_nt: TGCAGCGTCGCACTCAGGTTCACTAATGAAAAACTGTTTTTT; cdr3_aa: CSVALRFTNEKLFF
j_call: TRBJ2-1; clone_size: few; v_call: TRBV29-1; d_call: .; cdr3_nt: TGCAGCGTTGCAAGGGACTACAATGAGCAGTTCTTC; cdr3_aa: CSVARDYNEQFF
j_call: TRBJ1-1; clone_size: few; v_call: TRBV25-1; d_call: TRBD1; cdr3_nt: TGTGCCAGCAGTGGAGGGGGCATCGATTTCTTT; cdr3_aa: CASSGGGIDFF
j_call: TRBJ1-5; clone_size: .; v_call: TRBV5-5; d_call: .; cdr3_nt: TGTGCCAGCAGCTCGGGGCCCTACAATCAGCCCCAGCATTTT; cdr3_aa: CASSSGPYNQPQHF
j_call: TRBJ2-2; clone_size: few; v_call: TRBV20-1; d_call: .; cdr3_nt: TGCAGTGCTAGGAAGGTCGGGTCCGGGGAGCTGTTTTTT; cdr3_aa: CSARKVGSGELFF
j_call: TRBJ2-6; clone_size: few; v_call: TRBV6-1; d_call: .; cdr3_nt: TGTGCCAGCAGACCCGGGAGTAGGGCCAACGTCCTGACTTTC; cdr3_aa: CASRPGSRANVLTF
j_call: TRBJ2-7; clone_size: .; v_call: TRBV5-1; d_call: .; cdr3_nt: TGCGCCAGCAGCTTGTATCAGGGGATAACCTACGAGCAGTACTTC; cdr3_aa: CASSLYQGITYEQYF
j_call: TRBJ2-5; clone_size: few; v_call: TRBV5-1; d_call: .; cdr3_nt: TGCGCCAGCAGCTCCCGAGGTAGGGGAAGAGAGACCCAGTACTTC; cdr3_aa: CASSSRGRGRETQYF
j_call: TRBJ2-5; clone_size: .; v_call: TRBV5-1; d_call: TRBD1; cdr3_nt: TGCGCCAGCAGCTTGAGACCTCCGGGACAGGGTGCTCAAGGGGAGACCCAGTACTTC; cdr3_aa: CASSLRPPGQGAQGETQYF
j_call: TRBJ2-1; clone_size: few; v_call: TRBV20-1; d_call: TRBD2; cdr3_nt: TGCAGTGCCCCGAGAGGACTAGCGGGAATGTCGGATGAGCAGTTCTTC; cdr3_aa: CSAPRGLAGMSDEQFF
j_call: TRBJ2-5; clone_size: .; v_call: TRBV20-1; d_call: .; cdr3_nt: TGCAGTGCTAGAGACCCCGGGGGTGTGCAGACCCAGTACTTC; cdr3_aa: CSARDPGGVQTQYF
j_call: TRBJ2-7; clone_size: few; v_call: TRBV6-1; d_call: TRBD1; cdr3_nt: TGTGCCAGCAGACCCGACAGGGGATATAACTACGAGCAGTACTTC; cdr3_aa: CASRPDRGYNYEQYF
j_call: TRBJ2-5; clone_size: .; v_call: TRBV20-1; d_call: TRBD2; cdr3_nt: TGCAGCGCCAATCCCCCTAGCGGGAGGAAAGAGACCCAGTACTTC; cdr3_aa: CSANPPSGRKETQYF
j_call: TRBJ1-2; clone_size: few; v_call: TRBV12-3/TRBV12-4; d_call: .; cdr3_nt: TGTGCCAGCAGTTTAGGAACGAGTACGTCGCGCTTC; cdr3_aa: CASSLGTSTSRF
j_call: TRBJ2-1; clone_size: .; v_call: TRBV5-1; d_call: TRBD2; cdr3_nt: TGCGCCAGCAGCTTGCGGCCTAGCGGGAGGGCTTTTATAAATGAGCAGTTCTTC; cdr3_aa: CASSLRPSGRAFINEQFF
j_call: TRBJ2-3; clone_size: .; v_call: TRBV20-1; d_call: TRBD2; cdr3_nt: TGCAGTGCTAGCTCTGGACTAGCGGGAGATACGCAGTATTTT; cdr3_aa: CSASSGLAGDTQYF
j_call: TRBJ1-5; clone_size: .; v_call: TRBV12-3/TRBV12-4; d_call: .; cdr3_nt: TGTGCCAGCAGCCTGGACAGCGCAAGAAGGCAGCCCCAGCATTTT; cdr3_aa: CASSLDSARRQPQHF
j_call: TRBJ2-5; clone_size: .; v_call: TRBV20-1; d_call: TRBD2; cdr3_nt: TGCAGTGCTTTAGCGGGTATTTCGAAGACCCAGTACTTC; cdr3_aa: CSALAGISKTQYF
j_call: TRBJ2-1; clone_size: few; v_call: TRBV9; d_call: .; cdr3_nt: TGTGCCAGCAGCGTAGCTCAAGGGACCGGATCCTACAATGAGCAGTTCTTC; cdr3_aa: CASSVAQGTGSYNEQFF
j_call: TRBJ1-3; clone_size: .; v_call: TRBV20-1; d_call: TRBD1; cdr3_nt: TGCAGTGCTTGCGGGGACAGTACCGACACCATATATTTT; cdr3_aa: CSACGDSTDTIYF
j_call: TRBJ1-1; clone_size: once; v_call: TRBV6-1; d_call: .; cdr3_nt: TGTGCCAGCACCTTGGCAAGACAGGTTGGGACTGAAGCTTTCTTT; cdr3_aa: CASTLARQVGTEAFF
j_call: TRBJ2-7; clone_size: .; v_call: TRBV7-2; d_call: TRBD2; cdr3_nt: TGTGCCAGCAGCCCCGGACTAGCGGGGGTCGGGCAGTACTTC; cdr3_aa: CASSPGLAGVGQYF
j_call: TRBJ2-1; clone_size: once; v_call: TRBV28; d_call: TRBD2; cdr3_nt: TGTGCCAGCAGTCCCAAAGCGGGAGTGAACAATGAGCAGTTCTTC; cdr3_aa: CASSPKAGVNNEQFF
j_call: TRBJ2-1; clone_size: .; v_call: TRBV12-3/TRBV12-4; d_call: TRBD2; cdr3_nt: TGTGCCAGCAGTCTCGGGACTAGCGGGAGTAAAGAGCAGTTCTTC; cdr3_aa: CASSLGTSGSKEQFF
j_call: TRBJ1-5; clone_size: .; v_call: TRBV18; d_call: .; cdr3_nt: TGTGCCAGCTCACGAGGGAGGAGCAATCAGCCCCAGCATTTT; cdr3_aa: CASSRGRSNQPQHF
j_call: TRBJ2-1; clone_size: many; v_call: TRBV5-1; d_call: TRBD1; cdr3_nt: TGCGCCAGCAGCTTGGATGGGACAGGGCACAATGAGCAGTTCTTC; cdr3_aa: CASSLDGTGHNEQFF
j_call: TRBJ1-5; clone_size: .; v_call: TRBV6-6; d_call: .; cdr3_nt: TGTGCCTCTGACGGAGGTCAGCCCCAGCATTTT; cdr3_aa: CASDGGQPQHF
j_call: TRBJ1-1; clone_size: few; v_call: TRBV12-3/TRBV12-4; d_call: .; cdr3_nt: TGTGCCAGCAGTTTAGCGGTTGAAGCTTTCTTT; cdr3_aa: CASSLAVEAFF
j_call: TRBJ1-1; clone_size: many; v_call: TRBV3-1; d_call: .; cdr3_nt: TGTGCCAGCAGCCTTCGACTGAGGAACACTGAAGCTTTCTTT; cdr3_aa: CASSLRLRNTEAFF
j_call: TRBJ2-7; clone_size: .; v_call: TRBV6-5; d_call: .; cdr3_nt: TGTGCCAGCAGACCAACAGGGCGGTACGAGCAGTACTTC; cdr3_aa: CASRPTGRYEQYF